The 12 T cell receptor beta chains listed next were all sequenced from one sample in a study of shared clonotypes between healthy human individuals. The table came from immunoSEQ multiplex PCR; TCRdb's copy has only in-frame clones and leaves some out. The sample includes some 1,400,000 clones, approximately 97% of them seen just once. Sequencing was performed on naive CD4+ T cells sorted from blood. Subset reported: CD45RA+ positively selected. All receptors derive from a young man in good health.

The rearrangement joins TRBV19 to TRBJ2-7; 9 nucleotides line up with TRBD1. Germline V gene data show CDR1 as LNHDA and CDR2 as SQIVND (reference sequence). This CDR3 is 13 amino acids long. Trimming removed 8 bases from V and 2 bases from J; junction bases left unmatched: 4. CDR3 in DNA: TGTGCCAGTGGGACAGGGATCACCTACGAGCAGTACTTC. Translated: CASGTGITYEQYF.

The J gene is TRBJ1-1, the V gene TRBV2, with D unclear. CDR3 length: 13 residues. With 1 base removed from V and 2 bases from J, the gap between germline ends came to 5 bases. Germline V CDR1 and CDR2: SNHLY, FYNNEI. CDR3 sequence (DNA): TGTGCCAGCAGTGAAGGCCCAAACACTGAAGCTTTCTTT. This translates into CASSEGPNTEAFF.

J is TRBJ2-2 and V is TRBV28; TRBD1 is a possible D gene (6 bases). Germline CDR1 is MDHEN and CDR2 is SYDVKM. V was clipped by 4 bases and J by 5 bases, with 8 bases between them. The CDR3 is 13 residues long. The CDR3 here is CASSSGQTGELFF. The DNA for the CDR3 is TGTGCCAGCAGTTCAGGACAGACCGGGGAGCTGTTTTTT.

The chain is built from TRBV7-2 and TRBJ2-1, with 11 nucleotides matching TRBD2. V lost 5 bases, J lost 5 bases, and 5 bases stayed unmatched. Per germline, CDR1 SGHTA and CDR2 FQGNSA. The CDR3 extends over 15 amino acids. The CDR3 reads CASSKLAGAHNEQFF. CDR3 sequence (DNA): TGTGCCAGCAGCAAACTAGCGGGAGCGCACAATGAGCAGTTCTTC.

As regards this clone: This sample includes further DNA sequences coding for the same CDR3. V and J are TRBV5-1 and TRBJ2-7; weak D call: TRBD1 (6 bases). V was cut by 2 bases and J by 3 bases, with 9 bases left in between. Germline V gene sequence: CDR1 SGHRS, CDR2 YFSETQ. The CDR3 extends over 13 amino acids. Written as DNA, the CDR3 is TGCGCCAGCAGCTTACAGGGTGGCTACGAGCAGTACTTC. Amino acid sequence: CASSLQGGYEQYF.

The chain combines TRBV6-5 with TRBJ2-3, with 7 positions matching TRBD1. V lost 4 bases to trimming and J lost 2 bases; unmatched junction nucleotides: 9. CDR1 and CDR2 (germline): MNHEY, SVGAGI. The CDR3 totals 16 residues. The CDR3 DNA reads TGTGCCAGCAGTTCCCCAACGACAGGGCCCACAGATACGCAGTATTTT. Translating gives CASSSPTTGPTDTQYF.

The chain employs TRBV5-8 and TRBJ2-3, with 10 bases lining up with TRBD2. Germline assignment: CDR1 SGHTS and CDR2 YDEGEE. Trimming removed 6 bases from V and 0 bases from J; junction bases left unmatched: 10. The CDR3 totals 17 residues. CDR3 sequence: CASTTSGKITSTDTQYF. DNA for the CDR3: TGTGCCAGCACCACTAGCGGGAAAATTACTAGCACAGATACGCAGTATTTT.

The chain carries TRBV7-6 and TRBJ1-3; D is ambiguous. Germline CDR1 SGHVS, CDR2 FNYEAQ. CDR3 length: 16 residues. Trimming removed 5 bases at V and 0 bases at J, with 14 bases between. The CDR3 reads CASSAGPMSSGNTIYF. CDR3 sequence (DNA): TGTGCCAGCAGCGCTGGACCGATGAGCTCTGGAAACACCATATATTTT. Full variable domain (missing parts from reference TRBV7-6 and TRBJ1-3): GAGVSQSPRYKVTKRGQDVALRCDPISGHVSLYWYRQALGQGPEFLTYFNYEAQQDKSGLPNDRFSAERPEGSISTLTIQRTEQRDSAMYRCASSAGPMSSGNTIYFGEGSWLTVV.

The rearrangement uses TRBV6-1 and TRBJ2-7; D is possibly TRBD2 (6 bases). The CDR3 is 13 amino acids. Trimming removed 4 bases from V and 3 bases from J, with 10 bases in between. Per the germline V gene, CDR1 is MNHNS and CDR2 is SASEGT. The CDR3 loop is CASSVGSGYEQYF. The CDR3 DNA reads TGTGCCAGCAGTGTGGGTAGCGGCTACGAGCAGTACTTC.

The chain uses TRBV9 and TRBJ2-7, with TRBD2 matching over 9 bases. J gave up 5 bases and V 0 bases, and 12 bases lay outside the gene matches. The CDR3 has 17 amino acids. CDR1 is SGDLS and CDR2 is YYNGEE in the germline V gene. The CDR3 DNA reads TGTGCCAGCAGCGTAGATCCTATAGCGGGAGTTAGACACGAGCAGTACTTC. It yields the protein CASSVDPIAGVRHEQYF.

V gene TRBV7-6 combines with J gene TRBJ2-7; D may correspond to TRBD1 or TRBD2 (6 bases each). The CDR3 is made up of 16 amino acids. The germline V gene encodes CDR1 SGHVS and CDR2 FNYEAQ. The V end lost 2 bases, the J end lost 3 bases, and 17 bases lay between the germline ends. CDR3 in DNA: TGTGCCAGCAGCTTATTGGTTGCCGGGGGCCGCTACGAGCAGTACTTC. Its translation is CASSLLVAGGRYEQYF.

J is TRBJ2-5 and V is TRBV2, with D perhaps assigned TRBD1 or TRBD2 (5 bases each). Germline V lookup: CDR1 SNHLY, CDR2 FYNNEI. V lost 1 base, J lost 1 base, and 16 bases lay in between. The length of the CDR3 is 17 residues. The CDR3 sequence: CASSEGFFMGVQETQYF. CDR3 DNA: TGTGCCAGCAGTGAAGGTTTTTTTATGGGGGTCCAAGAGACCCAGTACTTC. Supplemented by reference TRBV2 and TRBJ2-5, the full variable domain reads EPEVTQTPSHQVTQMGQEVILRCVPISNHLYFYWYRQILGQKVEFLVSFYNNEISEKSEIFDDQFSVERPDGSNFTLKIRSTKLEDSAMYFCASSEGFFMGVQETQYFGPGTRLLVL.